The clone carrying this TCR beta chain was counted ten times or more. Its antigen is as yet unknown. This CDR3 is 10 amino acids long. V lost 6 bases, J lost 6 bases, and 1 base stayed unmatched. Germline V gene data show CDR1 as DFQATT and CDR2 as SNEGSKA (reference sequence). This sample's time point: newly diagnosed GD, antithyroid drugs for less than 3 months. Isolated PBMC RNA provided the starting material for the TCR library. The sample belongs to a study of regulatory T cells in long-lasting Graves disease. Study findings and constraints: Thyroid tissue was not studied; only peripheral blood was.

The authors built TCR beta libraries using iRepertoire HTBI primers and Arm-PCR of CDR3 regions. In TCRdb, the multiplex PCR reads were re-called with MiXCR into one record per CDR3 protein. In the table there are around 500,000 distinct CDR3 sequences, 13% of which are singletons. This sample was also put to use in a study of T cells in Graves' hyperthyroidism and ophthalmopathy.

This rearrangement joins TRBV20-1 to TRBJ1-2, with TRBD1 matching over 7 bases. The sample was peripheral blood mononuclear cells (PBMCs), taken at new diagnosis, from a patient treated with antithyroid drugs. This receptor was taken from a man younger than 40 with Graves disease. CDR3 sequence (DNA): TGCAGTGCCGACAGGGATGGCTACACCTTC. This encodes CSADRDGYTF.